This is a list of T cell receptor beta chains from one sample in a study of CD8 T cells in Susac syndrome. TCRdb reprocessed the immunoSEQ multiplex PCR reads via MiXCR and lists one record per CDR3 protein. The table records some 450,000 distinct CDR3 sequences, 75% to 90% of them present only once. Source material: CD8+ T cells from PBMCs. The receptors come from a human donor with multiple sclerosis. Both conserved end residues are part of each CDR3. Fields, in order: CDR3 protein, CDR3 DNA, CDR3 length, clone size, D gene, J gene, V gene. A D gene is named only where the DNA matches it firmly. Clone size appears in some rows only: once, few, many, or a class for an expanded clone.

cdr3_aa: CAWSVVAGTTYEQYF
cdr3_nt: TGTGCCTGGAGTGTAGTCGCAGGGACGACCTACGAGCAGTACTTC
cdr3_length: 15
clone_size: NA
d_call: NA
j_call: TRBJ2-7
v_call: TRBV30

cdr3_aa: CASSPEEMVGRETQYF
cdr3_nt: TGTGCCAGCAGCCCTGAGGAGATGGTAGGGCGAGAGACCCAGTACTTC
cdr3_length: 16
clone_size: NA
d_call: NA
j_call: TRBJ2-5
v_call: TRBV4-2

cdr3_aa: CASRRLAGANEQFF
cdr3_nt: TGTGCCAGCAGGAGACTAGCGGGAGCCAATGAGCAGTTCTTC
cdr3_length: 14
clone_size: NA
d_call: TRBD2
j_call: TRBJ2-1
v_call: TRBV6-1

cdr3_aa: CASSEYRLAGVNEQFF
cdr3_nt: TGTGCCAGCAGTGAATACCGGCTAGCGGGAGTAAATGAGCAGTTCTTC
cdr3_length: 16
clone_size: NA
d_call: TRBD2
j_call: TRBJ2-1
v_call: TRBV25-1

cdr3_aa: CASSFAPVSGGPYTDTQYF
cdr3_nt: TGTGCCAGCAGCTTCGCTCCTGTTTCCGGGGGGCCGTACACAGATACGCAGTATTTT
cdr3_length: 19
clone_size: NA
d_call: NA
j_call: TRBJ2-3
v_call: TRBV7-8

cdr3_aa: CASSANYGYTF
cdr3_nt: TGTGCCAGTTCGGCGAACTATGGCTACACCTTC
cdr3_length: 11
clone_size: few
d_call: NA
j_call: TRBJ1-2
v_call: TRBV19

cdr3_aa: CASSFLAGPPEEQYF
cdr3_nt: TGTGCCAGCAGTTTTCTAGCGGGACCCCCTGAGGAGCAGTACTTC
cdr3_length: 15
clone_size: few
d_call: TRBD2
j_call: TRBJ2-7
v_call: TRBV12-3/TRBV12-4

cdr3_aa: CASSSTGINTEAFF
cdr3_nt: TGCGCCAGCAGCTCTACAGGGATTAACACTGAAGCTTTCTTT
cdr3_length: 14
clone_size: once
d_call: NA
j_call: TRBJ1-1
v_call: TRBV5-1

cdr3_aa: CSATFDFTYEQYF
cdr3_nt: TGCAGTGCCACCTTTGACTTTACCTACGAGCAGTACTTC
cdr3_length: 13
clone_size: NA
d_call: NA
j_call: TRBJ2-7
v_call: TRBV20-1

cdr3_aa: CASSFWDRDEKLFF
cdr3_nt: TGTGCCAGCAGTTTCTGGGACAGGGATGAAAAACTGTTTTTT
cdr3_length: 14
clone_size: NA
d_call: TRBD1
j_call: TRBJ1-4
v_call: TRBV28

cdr3_aa: CASSYSDENYEQYF
cdr3_nt: TGTGCCAGCAGTTACTCCGACGAGAACTACGAGCAGTACTTC
cdr3_length: 14
clone_size: NA
d_call: NA
j_call: TRBJ2-7
v_call: TRBV6-5

cdr3_aa: CASSGGAYTEAFF
cdr3_nt: TGTGCCAGTAGCGGGGGCGCCTATACTGAAGCTTTCTTT
cdr3_length: 13
clone_size: NA
d_call: NA
j_call: TRBJ1-1
v_call: TRBV19

cdr3_aa: CASSFEREGDEQFF
cdr3_nt: TGTGCCAGCAGCTTCGAGCGGGAGGGCGATGAGCAGTTCTTC
cdr3_length: 14
clone_size: NA
d_call: TRBD2
j_call: TRBJ2-1
v_call: TRBV7-6

cdr3_aa: CASSESVVSYGYTF
cdr3_nt: TGTGCCAGCAGCGAATCGGTAGTCAGCTATGGCTACACCTTC
cdr3_length: 14
clone_size: NA
d_call: NA
j_call: TRBJ1-2
v_call: TRBV2

cdr3_aa: CASSLVTCKYGYTF
cdr3_nt: TGCGCCAGCAGTCTAGTGACATGCAAGTATGGCTACACCTTC
cdr3_length: 14
clone_size: NA
d_call: NA
j_call: TRBJ1-2
v_call: TRBV23-1

cdr3_aa: CASSQVIGVEQFF
cdr3_nt: TGTGCCAGCAGCCAAGTAATAGGGGTTGAGCAGTTCTTC
cdr3_length: 13
clone_size: NA
d_call: NA
j_call: TRBJ2-1
v_call: TRBV4-2

cdr3_aa: CASSLGSTGPNQPQHF
cdr3_nt: TGTGCCAGCAGCCTTGGATCGACAGGTCCCAATCAGCCCCAGCATTTT
cdr3_length: 16
clone_size: NA
d_call: NA
j_call: TRBJ1-5
v_call: TRBV3-1

cdr3_aa: CASSEVVTEAFF
cdr3_nt: TGCGCCAGCAGTGAAGTAGTCACTGAAGCTTTCTTT
cdr3_length: 12
clone_size: NA
d_call: NA
j_call: TRBJ1-1
v_call: TRBV10-2

cdr3_aa: CSARLLNDYGYTF
cdr3_nt: TGCAGTGCCCGCCTCCTGAACGACTATGGCTACACCTTC
cdr3_length: 13
clone_size: NA
d_call: NA
j_call: TRBJ1-2
v_call: TRBV20-1

cdr3_aa: CSVEDQGRRPNEQFF
cdr3_nt: TGCAGCGTTGAAGATCAGGGGAGACGGCCTAATGAGCAGTTCTTC
cdr3_length: 15
clone_size: NA
d_call: NA
j_call: TRBJ2-1
v_call: TRBV29-1

cdr3_aa: CASTEGTVGNTIYF
cdr3_nt: TGTGCCAGCACCGAAGGGACAGTTGGAAACACCATATATTTT
cdr3_length: 14
clone_size: NA
d_call: TRBD1
j_call: TRBJ1-3
v_call: TRBV6-1

cdr3_aa: CASSPTGAFNTGELFF
cdr3_nt: TGTGCCAGCAGCCCTACAGGGGCTTTTAACACCGGGGAGCTGTTTTTT
cdr3_length: 16
clone_size: NA
d_call: TRBD1
j_call: TRBJ2-2
v_call: TRBV3-1

cdr3_aa: CASSRPWDRLNYGYTF
cdr3_nt: TGTGCCAGCAGCCGGCCTTGGGACCGACTCAACTATGGCTACACCTTC
cdr3_length: 16
clone_size: NA
d_call: NA
j_call: TRBJ1-2
v_call: TRBV16

cdr3_aa: CASSPSLQGYEQYF
cdr3_nt: TGTGCCAGCAGTCCCTCGCTCCAGGGGTACGAGCAGTACTTC
cdr3_length: 14
clone_size: NA
d_call: NA
j_call: TRBJ2-7
v_call: TRBV27